This TCR beta chain was recorded in a study of T-cell memory formation after mild COVID-19. This clonotype turned up a few times. Its target is unknown. Overall study results and limits: Certain responding clones were present in pre-infection memory, suggesting participation of cross-reactive memory. Contracting CD4+ clones sat mainly in CM and EM; CD8+ in EMRA. Clones contracting day 15 to 85 were balanced CD4/CD8; later expanders leaned CD4+.

The TCR alpha and TCR beta cDNA libraries, bearing sample barcodes and UMIs, were generated by 5'RACE using constant-segment primers. TCRdb re-analysed the 5' RACE reads in MiXCR, keeping a single row per CDR3 protein. The sample consists of tens of thousands of distinct CDR3 sequences, over 10% of them appearing once. CDR1 is MNHEY and CDR2 is SVGEGT in the germline V gene. With 2 bases clipped from V and 5 bases from J, the junction kept 6 bases outside the gene matches. This CDR3 has 18 residues. Sequenced material: PBMCs or a T cell subset sorted from them (not recorded which). The sequence derives from a man aged 18-30 years who had mild COVID-19 (a few samples of this study predate the infection). Cell type and time point are not known. This chain uses TRBV6-2 or TRBV6-3 with TRBJ2-6; 13 nucleotides match TRBD2. The CDR3 here is CASSYRTSGGLRANVLTF. CDR3 DNA sequence: TGTGCCAGCAGTTACCGGACTAGCGGGGGTCTACGGGCCAACGTCCTGACTTTC.